This T cell receptor beta chain was recovered during a study of shared clonotypes between healthy human individuals. Sequencing used immunoSEQ multiplex PCR; TCRdb keeps in-frame clones, though not all of them. The data show over 400,000 clones, approximately 80% seen once. CDR1 is MNHEY, CDR2 SMNVEV, per germline (reference sequence). V was shortened by 3 bases and J by 6 bases, with 14 bases between the two germline ends. This CDR3 spans 14 amino acids. The source of this sequence is a middle-aged woman in good health. Some clones in this sample may be carry-over from other donors' samples. The chain combines TRBV27 with TRBJ2-5; D assignment may be TRBD1 or TRBD2 (6 bases each). Sequencing was carried out using PBMCs. For the CDR3, the DNA is TGTGCCAGCAGTTTTGGGGGGCGAGGAAAGACCCAGTACTTC. Amino acids: CASSFGGRGKTQYF.